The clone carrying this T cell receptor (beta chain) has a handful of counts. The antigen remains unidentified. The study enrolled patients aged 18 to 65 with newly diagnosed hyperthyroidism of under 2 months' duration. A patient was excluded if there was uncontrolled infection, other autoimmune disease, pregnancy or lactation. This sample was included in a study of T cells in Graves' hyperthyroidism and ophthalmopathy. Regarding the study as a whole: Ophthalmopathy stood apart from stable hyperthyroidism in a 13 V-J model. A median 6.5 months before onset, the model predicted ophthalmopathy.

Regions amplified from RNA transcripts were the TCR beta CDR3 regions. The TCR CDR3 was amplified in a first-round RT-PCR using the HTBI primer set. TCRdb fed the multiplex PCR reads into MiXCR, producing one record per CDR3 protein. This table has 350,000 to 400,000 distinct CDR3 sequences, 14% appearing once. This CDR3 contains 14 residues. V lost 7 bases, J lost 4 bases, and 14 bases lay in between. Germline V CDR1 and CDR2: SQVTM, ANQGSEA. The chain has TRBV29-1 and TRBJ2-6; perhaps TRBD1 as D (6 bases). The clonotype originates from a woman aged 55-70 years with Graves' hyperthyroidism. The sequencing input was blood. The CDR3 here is CSADQGRGANVLTF. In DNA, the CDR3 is TGCAGCGCCGACCAGGGGCGAGGGGCCAACGTCCTGACTTTC.